The clone carrying this T cell receptor beta chain has only a few counts. Per the original methods: From reference gene primer amplification, estimates of nucleated cell counts were derived. Only in-frame clones appear in the TCRdb table, and some are missing; sequencing was by immunoSEQ multiplex PCR. V, J and clone size reflect that table, while D and trimming were determined from the DNA. The sample has 60,000 to 75,000 clones; 86% are singletons. The source of the sample is a study of blood T cell repertoires in COVID-19. Study at large: Spain, Italy and the United States supplied samples that represented acute and convalescent COVID-19. T cells, B-cell-depleted T cells, or PBMCs provided the cDNA or gDNA that served as material.

The CDR3 has 17 amino acids. Sequences were obtained from peripheral blood. The TCR was taken from a man aged 25-45 years with acute or convalescent COVID-19. This sequence joins TRBV21-1 and TRBJ1-2. TRBV21-1 is a pseudogene. The CDR3 sequence: CASSPPGVCLFRYGYTF. The CDR3 nucleotides read TGTGCCAGCAGCCCCCCGGGGGTATGTCTCTTTCGGTATGGCTACACCTTC.